The clone carrying this T cell receptor (beta chain) was detected once. Using immunoSEQ multiplex PCR, the repertoire was profiled, and TCRdb retains in-frame clones only, with some absent. The table includes nearly 350,000 clones, about 90% detected once. This record belongs to a study of blood T cell repertoires in COVID-19. The germline gives CDR1 SGHKS, CDR2 YYEKEE (reference sequence). Trimming removed 4 bases from V and 8 bases from J; junction bases left unmatched: 12. CDR3 length equals 18 residues. The chain joins TRBV5-5 to TRBJ2-1, with 16 bases matching TRBD2. This receptor was obtained from a woman between 25 and 40 years old who had recovered from COVID-19. The source material was PBMCs or T cells enriched from blood (not recorded which). The CDR3 here is CASSMGLAGGPRGDEQFF. The DNA of the CDR3 is TGTGCCAGCAGCATGGGACTAGCGGGGGGGCCGAGAGGTGATGAGCAGTTCTTC.